This T cell receptor beta chain comes out of a study of blood T cell repertoires in COVID-19. Libraries were prepared by immunoSEQ multiplex PCR; TCRdb keeps only in-frame clonotypes and omits some of them. This repertoire shows 210,000 or so clones, 87% found once; its top ten account for 11%. This CDR3 region has 17 residues. Trimming took 5 bases from V and 5 from J; bases not matched to a gene: 16. Source material: PBMCs or T cells enriched from blood (not recorded which). The chain carries TRBV5-3 and TRBJ2-1, with TRBD2 identical over 7 bases. TRBV5-3 is filed as an ORF, its function uncertain. This TCR was recovered from a man younger than 45 who had recovered from COVID-19. This chain's CDR3 is CARSPKWGGPWDNEQFF. CDR3 nucleotides: TGTGCCAGAAGTCCGAAGTGGGGAGGGCCTTGGGACAATGAGCAGTTCTTC.